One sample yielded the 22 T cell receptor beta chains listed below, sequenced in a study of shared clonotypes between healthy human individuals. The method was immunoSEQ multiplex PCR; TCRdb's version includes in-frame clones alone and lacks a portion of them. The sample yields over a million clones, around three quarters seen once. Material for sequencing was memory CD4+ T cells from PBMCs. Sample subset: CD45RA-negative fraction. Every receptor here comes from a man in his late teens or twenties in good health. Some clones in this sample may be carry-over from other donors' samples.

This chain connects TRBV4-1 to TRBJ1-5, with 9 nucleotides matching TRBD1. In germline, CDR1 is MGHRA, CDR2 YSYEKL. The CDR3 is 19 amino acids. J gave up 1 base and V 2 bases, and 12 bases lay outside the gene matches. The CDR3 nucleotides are TGCGCCAGCAGCCAAATAAGGGACAGGGCGGGTCGGAGCAATCAGCCCCAGCATTTT. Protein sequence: CASSQIRDRAGRSNQPQHF.

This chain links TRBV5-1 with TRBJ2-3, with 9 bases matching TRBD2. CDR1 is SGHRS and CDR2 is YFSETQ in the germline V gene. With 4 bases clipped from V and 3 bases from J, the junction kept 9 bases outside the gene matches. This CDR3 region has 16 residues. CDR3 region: CASSLGAGGPTDTQYF. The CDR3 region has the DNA TGCGCCAGCAGCCTGGGTGCGGGAGGGCCGACAGATACGCAGTATTTT.

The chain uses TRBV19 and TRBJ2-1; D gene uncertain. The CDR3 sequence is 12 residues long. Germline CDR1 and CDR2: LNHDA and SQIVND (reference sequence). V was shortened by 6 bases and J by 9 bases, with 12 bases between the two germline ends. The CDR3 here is CASRGPVTEQFF. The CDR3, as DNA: TGTGCCAGTAGAGGTCCGGTTACTGAGCAGTTCTTC.

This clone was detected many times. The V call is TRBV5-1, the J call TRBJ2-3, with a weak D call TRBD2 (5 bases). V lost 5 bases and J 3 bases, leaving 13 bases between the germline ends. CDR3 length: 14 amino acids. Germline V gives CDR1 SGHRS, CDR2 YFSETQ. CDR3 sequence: CASSRSPGTDTQYF. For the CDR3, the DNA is TGCGCCAGCAGTCGATCCCCGGGGACAGATACGCAGTATTTT.

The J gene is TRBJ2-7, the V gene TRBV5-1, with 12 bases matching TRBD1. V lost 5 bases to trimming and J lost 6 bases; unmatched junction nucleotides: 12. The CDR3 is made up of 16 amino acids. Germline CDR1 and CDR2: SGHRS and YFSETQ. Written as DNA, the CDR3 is TGCGCCAGCAGGCCCGCCCCGGGACAGGGGGCAGCCGAGCAGTACTTC. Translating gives CASRPAPGQGAAEQYF.

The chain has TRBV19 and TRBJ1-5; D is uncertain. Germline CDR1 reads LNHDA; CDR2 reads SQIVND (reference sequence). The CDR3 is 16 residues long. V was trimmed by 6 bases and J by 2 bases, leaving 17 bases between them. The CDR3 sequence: CASSPDRGIGNQPQHF. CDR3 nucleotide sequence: TGTGCCAGTAGCCCCGATCGCGGGATCGGCAATCAGCCCCAGCATTTT.

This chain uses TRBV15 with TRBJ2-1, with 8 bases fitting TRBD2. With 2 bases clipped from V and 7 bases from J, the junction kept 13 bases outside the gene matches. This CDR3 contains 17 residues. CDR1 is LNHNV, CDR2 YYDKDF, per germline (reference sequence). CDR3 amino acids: CATSRLRAGLGRNEQFF. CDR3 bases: TGTGCCACCAGCAGATTAAGGGCGGGACTAGGAAGGAATGAGCAGTTCTTC.

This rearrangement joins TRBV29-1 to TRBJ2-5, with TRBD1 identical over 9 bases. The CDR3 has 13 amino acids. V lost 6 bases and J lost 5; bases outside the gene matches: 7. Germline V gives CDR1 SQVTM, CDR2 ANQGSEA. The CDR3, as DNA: TGCAGCGTCGAGGGACAGGGAATGGAGACCCAGTACTTC. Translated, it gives CSVEGQGMETQYF. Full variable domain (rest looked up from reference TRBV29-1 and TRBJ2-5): SAVISQKPSRDICQRGTSLTIQCQVDSQVTMMFWYRQQPGQSLTLIATANQGSEATYESGFVIDKFPISRPNLTFSTLTVSNMSPEDSSIYLCSVEGQGMETQYFGPGTRLLVL.

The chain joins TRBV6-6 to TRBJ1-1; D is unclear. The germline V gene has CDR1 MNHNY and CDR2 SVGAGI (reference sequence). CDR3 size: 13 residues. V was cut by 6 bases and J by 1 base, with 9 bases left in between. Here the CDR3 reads CASRVTSNTEAFF. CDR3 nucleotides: TGTGCCAGCAGGGTGACCTCGAACACTGAAGCTTTCTTT.

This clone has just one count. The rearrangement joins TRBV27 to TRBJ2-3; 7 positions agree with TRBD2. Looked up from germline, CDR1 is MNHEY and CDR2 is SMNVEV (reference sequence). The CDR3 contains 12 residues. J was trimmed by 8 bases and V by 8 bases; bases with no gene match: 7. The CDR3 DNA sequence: TGTGCCAGCCGAACGGGACTAACTACGCAGTATTTT. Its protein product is CASRTGLTTQYF.

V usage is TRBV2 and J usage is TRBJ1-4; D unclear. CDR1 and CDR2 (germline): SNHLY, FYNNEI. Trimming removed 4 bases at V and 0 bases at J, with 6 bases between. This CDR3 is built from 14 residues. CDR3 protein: CASSVVSTNEKLFF. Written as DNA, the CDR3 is TGTGCCAGCAGTGTTGTATCAACTAATGAAAAACTGTTTTTT.

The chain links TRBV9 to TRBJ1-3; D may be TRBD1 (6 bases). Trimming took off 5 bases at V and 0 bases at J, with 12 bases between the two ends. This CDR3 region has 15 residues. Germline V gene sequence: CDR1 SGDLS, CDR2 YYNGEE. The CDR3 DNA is TGTGCCAGCAGTCCGGGGGCCTTCTCTGGAAACACCATATATTTT. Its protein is CASSPGAFSGNTIYF.

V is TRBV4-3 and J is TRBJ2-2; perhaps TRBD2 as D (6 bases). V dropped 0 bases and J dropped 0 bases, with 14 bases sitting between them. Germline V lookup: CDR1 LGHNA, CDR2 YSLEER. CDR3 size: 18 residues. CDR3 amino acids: CASSQERGGGTNTGELFF. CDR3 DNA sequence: TGCGCCAGCAGCCAAGAGCGGGGCGGCGGAACGAACACCGGGGAGCTGTTTTTT.

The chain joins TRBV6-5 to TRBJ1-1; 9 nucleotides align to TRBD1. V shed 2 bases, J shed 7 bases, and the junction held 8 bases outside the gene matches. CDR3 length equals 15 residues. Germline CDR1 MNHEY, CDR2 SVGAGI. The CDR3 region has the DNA TGTGCCAGCAGTTACCAGACAGGGGGGTTCAGTGAAGCTTTCTTT. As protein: CASSYQTGGFSEAFF.

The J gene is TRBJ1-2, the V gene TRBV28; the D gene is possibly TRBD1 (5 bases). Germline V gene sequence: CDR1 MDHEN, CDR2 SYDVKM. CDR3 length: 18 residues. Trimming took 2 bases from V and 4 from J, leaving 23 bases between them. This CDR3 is CASSLPPGDPRQVYGYTF. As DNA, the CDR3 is TGTGCCAGCAGTTTACCCCCTGGGGACCCGAGGCAGGTCTATGGCTACACCTTC.

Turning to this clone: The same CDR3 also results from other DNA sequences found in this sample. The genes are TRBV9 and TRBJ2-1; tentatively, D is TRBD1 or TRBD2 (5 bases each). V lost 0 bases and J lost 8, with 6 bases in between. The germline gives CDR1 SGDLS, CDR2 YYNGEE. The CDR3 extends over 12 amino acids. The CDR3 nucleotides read TGTGCCAGCAGCGTAGTGGGGGATGAGCAGTTCTTC. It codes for CASSVVGDEQFF.

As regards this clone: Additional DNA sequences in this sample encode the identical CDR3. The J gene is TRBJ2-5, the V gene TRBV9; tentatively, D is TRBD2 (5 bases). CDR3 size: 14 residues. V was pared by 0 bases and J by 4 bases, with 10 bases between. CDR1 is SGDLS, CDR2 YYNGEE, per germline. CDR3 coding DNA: TGTGCCAGCAGCGTAGACCGAGGAGGAGAGACCCAGTACTTC. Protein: CASSVDRGGETQYF.

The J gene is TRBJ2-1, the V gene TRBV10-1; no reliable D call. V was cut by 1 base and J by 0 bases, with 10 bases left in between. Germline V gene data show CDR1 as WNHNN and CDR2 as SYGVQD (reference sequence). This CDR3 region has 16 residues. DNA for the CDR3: TGCGCCAGCAGTGAGTTTGGGGTGGGCTCCTACAATGAGCAGTTCTTC. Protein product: CASSEFGVGSYNEQFF.

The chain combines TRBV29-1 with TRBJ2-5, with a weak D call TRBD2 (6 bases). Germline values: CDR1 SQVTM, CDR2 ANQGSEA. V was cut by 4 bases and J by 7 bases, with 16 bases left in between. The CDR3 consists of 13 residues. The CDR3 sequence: CSVGGLHPGTQYF. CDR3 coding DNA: TGCAGCGTTGGGGGACTCCACCCAGGGACCCAGTACTTC.

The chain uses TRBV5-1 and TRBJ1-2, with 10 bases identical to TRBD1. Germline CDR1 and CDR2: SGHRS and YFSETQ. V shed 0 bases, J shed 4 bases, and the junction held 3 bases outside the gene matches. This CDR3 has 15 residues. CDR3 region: CASSLVTGGFYGYTF. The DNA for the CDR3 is TGCGCCAGCAGCTTGGTGACAGGGGGCTTCTATGGCTACACCTTC.

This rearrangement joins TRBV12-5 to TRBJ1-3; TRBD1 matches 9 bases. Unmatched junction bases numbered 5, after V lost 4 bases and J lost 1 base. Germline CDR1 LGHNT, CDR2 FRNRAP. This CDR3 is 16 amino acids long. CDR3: CASGWTGQGSGNTIYF. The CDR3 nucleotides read TGTGCTAGTGGTTGGACGGGACAGGGATCTGGAAACACCATATATTTT.

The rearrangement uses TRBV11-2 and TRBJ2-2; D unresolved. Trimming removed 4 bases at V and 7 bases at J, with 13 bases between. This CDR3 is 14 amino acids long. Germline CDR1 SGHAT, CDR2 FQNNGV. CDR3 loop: CASSSLWKVGELFF. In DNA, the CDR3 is TGTGCCAGCAGCTCCCTTTGGAAGGTCGGGGAGCTGTTTTTT.